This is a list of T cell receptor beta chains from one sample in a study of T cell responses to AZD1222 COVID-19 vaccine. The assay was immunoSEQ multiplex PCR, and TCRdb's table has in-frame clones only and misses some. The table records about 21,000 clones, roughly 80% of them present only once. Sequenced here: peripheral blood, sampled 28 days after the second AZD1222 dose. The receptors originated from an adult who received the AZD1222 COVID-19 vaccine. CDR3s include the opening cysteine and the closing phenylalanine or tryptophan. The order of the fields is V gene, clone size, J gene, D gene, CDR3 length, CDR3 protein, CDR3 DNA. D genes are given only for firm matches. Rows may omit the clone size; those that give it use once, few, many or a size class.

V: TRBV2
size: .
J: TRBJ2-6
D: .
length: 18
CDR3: CASSEPGRALSGANVLTF
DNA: TGTGCCAGCAGTGAACCGGGACGGGCCCTCTCTGGGGCCAACGTCCTGACTTTC

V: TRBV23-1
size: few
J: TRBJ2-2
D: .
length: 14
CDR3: CASSPLSRGGELFF
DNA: TGCGCCAGCAGTCCGCTGAGCAGGGGCGGGGAGCTGTTTTTT

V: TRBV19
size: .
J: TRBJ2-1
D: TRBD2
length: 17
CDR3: CASTSGTSGKVRNEQFF
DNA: TGTGCCAGTACCTCCGGGACTAGCGGGAAGGTGAGGAATGAGCAGTTCTTC

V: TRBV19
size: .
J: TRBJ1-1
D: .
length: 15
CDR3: CASTPLTSRNTEAFF
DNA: TGTGCCAGCACCCCCCTGACGTCGCGGAACACTGAAGCTTTCTTT

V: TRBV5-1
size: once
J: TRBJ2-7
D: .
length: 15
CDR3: CASSLSPGVPYEQYF
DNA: TGCGCCAGCAGCTTGTCCCCGGGAGTCCCCTACGAGCAGTACTTC

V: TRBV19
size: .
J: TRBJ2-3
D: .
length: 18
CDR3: CASSMGGGEHLLADTQYF
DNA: TGTGCCAGTAGTATGGGGGGTGGGGAACACCTTCTGGCAGATACGCAGTATTTT

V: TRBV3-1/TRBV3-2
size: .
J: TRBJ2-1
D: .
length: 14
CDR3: CASSQDQLPNEQFF
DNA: TGTGCCAGCAGCCAAGACCAGCTCCCCAATGAGCAGTTCTTC

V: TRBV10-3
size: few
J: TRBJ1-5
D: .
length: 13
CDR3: CAISNSRNQPQHF
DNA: TGTGCCATCAGTAACAGCCGCAATCAGCCCCAGCATTTT

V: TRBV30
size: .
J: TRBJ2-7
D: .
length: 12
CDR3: CAWRVDSYEQYF
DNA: TGTGCCTGGAGGGTAGACTCCTACGAGCAGTACTTC

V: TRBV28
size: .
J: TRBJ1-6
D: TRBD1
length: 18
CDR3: CASSHWTGGRVDNSPLHF
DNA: TGTGCCAGCAGTCACTGGACAGGGGGCAGGGTAGATAATTCACCCCTCCACTTT

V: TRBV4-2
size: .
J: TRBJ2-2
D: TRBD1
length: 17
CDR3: CASSGPGQGSPTGELFF
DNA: TGTGCCAGCAGCGGCCCGGGACAGGGGTCCCCCACCGGGGAGCTGTTTTTT

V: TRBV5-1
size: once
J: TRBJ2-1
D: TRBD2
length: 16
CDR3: CASSLAGGLAGGEQFF
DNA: TGCGCCAGCAGCTTGGCCGGGGGGCTAGCGGGAGGAGAGCAGTTCTTC

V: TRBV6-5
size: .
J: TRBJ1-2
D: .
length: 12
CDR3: CASSRQVDGYTF
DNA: TGTGCCAGCAGTAGACAGGTGGATGGCTACACCTTC

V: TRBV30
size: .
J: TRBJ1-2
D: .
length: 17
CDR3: CAWSVLWAQGFDYGYTF
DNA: TGTGCCTGGAGTGTTTTGTGGGCGCAGGGGTTTGACTATGGCTACACCTTC

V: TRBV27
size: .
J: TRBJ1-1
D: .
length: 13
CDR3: CASNSNRNTEAFF
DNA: TGTGCCAGCAACTCAAACCGGAACACTGAAGCTTTCTTT

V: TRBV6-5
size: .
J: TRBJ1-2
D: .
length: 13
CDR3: CASSETVGYGYTF
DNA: TGTGCCAGCAGCGAGACAGTGGGCTATGGCTACACCTTC

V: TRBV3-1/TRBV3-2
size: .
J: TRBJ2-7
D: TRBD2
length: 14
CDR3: CASSQGSSGRAQYF
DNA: TGTGCCAGCAGCCAAGGGTCTAGCGGGAGGGCCCAGTACTTC

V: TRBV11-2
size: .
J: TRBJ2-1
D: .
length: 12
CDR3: CASSFPPGLQFF
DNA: TGTGCCAGCAGCTTCCCCCCCGGACTACAGTTCTTC

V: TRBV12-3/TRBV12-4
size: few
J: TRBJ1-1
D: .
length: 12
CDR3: CASSQARLGAFF
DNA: TGTGCCAGCAGCCAAGCGCGGCTTGGGGCTTTCTTT

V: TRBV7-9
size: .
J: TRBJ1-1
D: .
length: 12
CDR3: CASSRENTEAFF
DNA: TGTGCCAGCAGCAGGGAGAACACTGAAGCTTTCTTT

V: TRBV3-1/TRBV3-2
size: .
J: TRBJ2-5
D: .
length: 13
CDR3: CASSQDNQETQYF
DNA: TGTGCCAGCAGCCAAGATAACCAAGAGACCCAGTACTTC

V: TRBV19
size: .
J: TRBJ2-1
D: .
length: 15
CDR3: CASSGGRERYNEQFF
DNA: TGTGCCAGTAGCGGGGGGCGGGAGAGATACAATGAGCAGTTCTTC

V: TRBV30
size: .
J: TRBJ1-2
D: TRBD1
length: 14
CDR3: CAWTGGAANYGYTF
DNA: TGTGCCTGGACAGGGGGCGCGGCTAACTATGGCTACACCTTC

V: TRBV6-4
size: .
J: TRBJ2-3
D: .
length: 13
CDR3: CASSPGDADTQYF
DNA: TGTGCCAGCAGTCCGGGAGACGCAGATACGCAGTATTTT

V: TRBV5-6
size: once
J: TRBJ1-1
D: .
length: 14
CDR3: CASSLGAMNTEAFF
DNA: TGTGCCAGCAGCTTGGGGGCTATGAACACTGAAGCTTTCTTT

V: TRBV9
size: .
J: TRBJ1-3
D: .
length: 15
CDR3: CASSETGGNGNTIYF
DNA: TGTGCCAGCAGCGAGACGGGTGGGAATGGAAACACCATATATTTT

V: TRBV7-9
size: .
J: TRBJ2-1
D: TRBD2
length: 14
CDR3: CASSPSGDYNEQFF
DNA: TGTGCCAGCAGCCCTAGCGGAGACTACAATGAGCAGTTCTTC

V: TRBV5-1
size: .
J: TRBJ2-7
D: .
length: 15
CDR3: CASSPRTGQSYEQYF
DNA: TGCGCCAGCAGCCCAAGGACGGGCCAGTCCTACGAGCAGTACTTC

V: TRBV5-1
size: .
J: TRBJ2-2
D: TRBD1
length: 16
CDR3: CASSLEGQGASGELFF
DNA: TGCGCCAGCAGCTTGGAGGGACAGGGGGCATCCGGGGAGCTGTTTTTT

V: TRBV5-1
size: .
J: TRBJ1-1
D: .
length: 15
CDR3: CASSFLPGGNTEAFF
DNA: TGCGCCAGCAGCTTCTTACCTGGGGGGAACACTGAAGCTTTCTTT

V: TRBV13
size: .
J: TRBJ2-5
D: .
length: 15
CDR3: CASSPSGAPGETQYF
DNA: TGTGCCAGCAGCCCCTCTGGAGCTCCGGGGGAGACCCAGTACTTC

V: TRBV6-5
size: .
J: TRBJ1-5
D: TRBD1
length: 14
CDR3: CASSKTGGHQPQHF
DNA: TGTGCCAGCAGTAAGACAGGGGGACATCAGCCCCAGCATTTT

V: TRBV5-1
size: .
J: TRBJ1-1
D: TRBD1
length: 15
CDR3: CASRSATGGGTEAFF
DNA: TGCGCCAGCAGGTCCGCGACAGGGGGCGGTACTGAAGCTTTCTTT

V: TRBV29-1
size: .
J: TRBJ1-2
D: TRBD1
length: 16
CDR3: CSVDQGASLANYGYTF
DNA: TGCAGCGTTGACCAGGGGGCTTCATTAGCTAACTATGGCTACACCTTC

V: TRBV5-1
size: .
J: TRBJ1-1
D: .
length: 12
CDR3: CASSLNRDEAFF
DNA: TGCGCCAGCAGCTTAAACAGGGATGAAGCTTTCTTT

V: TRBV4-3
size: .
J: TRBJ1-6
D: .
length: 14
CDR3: CASSQSLRNSPLHF
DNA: TGCGCCAGCAGCCAATCCCTCCGGAATTCACCCCTCCACTTT

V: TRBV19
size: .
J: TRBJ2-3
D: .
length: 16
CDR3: CASSMGAGVGTDTQYF
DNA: TGTGCCAGTAGTATGGGGGCGGGAGTTGGCACAGATACGCAGTATTTT

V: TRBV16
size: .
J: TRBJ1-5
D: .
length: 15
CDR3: CASSQSGSRNQPQHF
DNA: TGTGCCAGCAGCCAATCTGGATCAAGAAATCAGCCCCAGCATTTT

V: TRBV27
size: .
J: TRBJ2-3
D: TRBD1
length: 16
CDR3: CASSPPTGRPTDTQYF
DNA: TGTGCCAGCAGTCCGCCGACAGGGCGGCCCACAGATACGCAGTATTTT

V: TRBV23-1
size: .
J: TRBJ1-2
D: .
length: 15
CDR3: CASSHPVPPLDGYTF
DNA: TGCGCCAGCAGTCACCCGGTACCCCCGCTAGATGGCTACACCTTC

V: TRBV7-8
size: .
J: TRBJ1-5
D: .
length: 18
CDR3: CASSQERQGGDSNQPQHF
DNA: TGTGCCAGCAGCCAAGAGAGGCAGGGTGGGGATAGCAATCAGCCCCAGCATTTT

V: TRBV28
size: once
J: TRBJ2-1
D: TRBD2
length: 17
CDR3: CASSPADEREGYNEQFF
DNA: TGTGCCAGCAGTCCCGCAGATGAGAGGGAGGGATACAATGAGCAGTTCTTC

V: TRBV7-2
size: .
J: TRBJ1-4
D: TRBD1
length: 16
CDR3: CASSLEPGTAEKKLFF
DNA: TGTGCCAGCAGCCTAGAGCCCGGGACAGCCGAGAAAAAACTGTTTTTT

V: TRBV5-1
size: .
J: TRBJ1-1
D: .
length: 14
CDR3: CASTPAGDNTEAFF
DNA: TGCGCCAGCACCCCGGCGGGGGATAACACTGAAGCTTTCTTT

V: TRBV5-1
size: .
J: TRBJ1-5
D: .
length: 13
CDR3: CASSLGSDQPQHF
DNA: TGCGCCAGCAGCTTGGGTTCCGATCAGCCCCAGCATTTT

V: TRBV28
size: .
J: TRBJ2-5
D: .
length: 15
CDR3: CASLPLGQGIETQYF
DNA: TGTGCCAGCCTACCCCTCGGCCAGGGGATCGAGACCCAGTACTTC

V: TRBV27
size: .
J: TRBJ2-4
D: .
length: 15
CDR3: CASSPSGGTKNIQYF
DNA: TGTGCCAGCAGCCCCTCTGGCGGAACCAAAAACATTCAGTACTTC